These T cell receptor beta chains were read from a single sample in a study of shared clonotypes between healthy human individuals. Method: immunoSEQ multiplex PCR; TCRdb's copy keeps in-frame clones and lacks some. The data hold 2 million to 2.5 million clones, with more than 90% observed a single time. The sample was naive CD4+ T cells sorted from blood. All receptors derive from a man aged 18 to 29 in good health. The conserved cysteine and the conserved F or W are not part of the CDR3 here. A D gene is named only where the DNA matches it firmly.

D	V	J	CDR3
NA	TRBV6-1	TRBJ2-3	ASSETASTDTQY
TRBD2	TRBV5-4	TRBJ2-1	ASSQALGTSNEQF
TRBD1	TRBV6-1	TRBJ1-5	ASRRQGGAFQPQH
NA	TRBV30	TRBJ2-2	AWGTGIRNTGELF
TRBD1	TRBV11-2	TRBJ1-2	ASSPGQPYGYT
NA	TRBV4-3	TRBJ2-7	ASSQDRWGTYEQY
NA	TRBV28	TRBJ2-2	ATSQGRVLHGELF
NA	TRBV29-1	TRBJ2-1	SAVPDPGVGAEQF
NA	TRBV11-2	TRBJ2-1	ASSSLRGAYNEQF
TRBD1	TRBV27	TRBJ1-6	ASSLSGTGVGSPLH
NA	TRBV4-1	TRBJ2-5	ASSRGFKETQY
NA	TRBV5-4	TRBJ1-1	ASSGMSRQKNTEAF
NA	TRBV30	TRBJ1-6	AWSVNRRLDNSPLH
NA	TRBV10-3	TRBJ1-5	AISESPGTNSNQPQH
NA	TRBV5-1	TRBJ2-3	ASSSSGGTDTQY
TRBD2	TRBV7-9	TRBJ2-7	ASSPRGGAYEQY
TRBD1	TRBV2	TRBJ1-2	ASRQGVSGYT
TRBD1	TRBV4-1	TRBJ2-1	ASSVQGASSYNEQF
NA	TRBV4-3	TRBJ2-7	ASSLNWGGITYYEQY
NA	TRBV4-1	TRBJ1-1	ASSRGDASVLIEAEAF
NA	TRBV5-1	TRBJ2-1	ASSLVPGLRF
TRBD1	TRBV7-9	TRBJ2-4	ASSRTGINIQY
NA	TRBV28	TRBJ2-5	ASRMTVQETQY
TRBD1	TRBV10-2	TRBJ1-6	ASSHSGGQGGSYNSPLH
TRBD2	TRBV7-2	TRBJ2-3	ASSLAGGDLTQY
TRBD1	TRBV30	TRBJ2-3	AGSRDRSTDTQY
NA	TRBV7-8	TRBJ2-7	ASSLALGGGYEQY
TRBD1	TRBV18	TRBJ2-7	ASSAGTGDYEQY
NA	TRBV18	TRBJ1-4	ASSHKDNEKLF
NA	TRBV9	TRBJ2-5	ASSVVGGEGTQY
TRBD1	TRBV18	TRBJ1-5	ASSPGTGGTGGNQPQH
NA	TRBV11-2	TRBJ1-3	ASSLGGWYSGNTIY